The sample holds many counts of the clone carrying this TCR beta chain. The antigen remains undetermined. Looked up from germline, CDR1 is SGHAT and CDR2 is FQNNGV. V shed 3 bases, J shed 5 bases, and the junction held 9 bases outside the gene matches. The CDR3 contains 16 residues. The data were obtained in a study of shared clonotypes between healthy human individuals. Tens of thousands of T cell genomes (roughly 220 ng DNA) went into each sorted-subset replicate. Study processing details: Quality scores were absent from the junction-only immunoSEQ sequences, so filtering differed. Here immunoSEQ multiplex PCR was the method, and the copy in TCRdb shows in-frame clones only, minus some. That table supplies the V and J calls and clone size; D and trimming were determined from the DNA. The sample has over a million clones, about three quarters seen once. Study-level results: Between a few donors, naive CD4 clonotypes were shared at a level of around 5.1%. The sampled material consisted only of blood, and tissue repertoires are likely to differ.

The origin of this receptor is a young man in good health. The sequenced sample was memory CD4+ T cells sorted from blood. Regarding subset: CD45RA-negative fraction. V is TRBV11-2 and J is TRBJ2-1, with 8 bases identical to TRBD2. The CDR3 DNA follows: TGTGCCAGCAGCTTTAGTTTTGGCGGGGGGAACAATGAGCAGTTCTTC. Its translation is CASSFSFGGGNNEQFF. Variable domain in full (rest from reference TRBV11-2 and TRBJ2-1): EAGVAQSPRYKIIEKRQSVAFWCNPISGHATLYWYQQILGQGPKLLIQFQNNGVVDDSQLPKDRFSAERLKGVDSTLKIQPAKLEDSAVYLCASSFSFGGGNNEQFFGPGTRLTVL.